What follows describes a single T cell receptor beta chain. Its specificity is unknown. This sample was taken from a study of T cell responses to AZD1222 COVID-19 vaccine. The study's findings and limits: Reportedly, nearly half of unique spike TCRs recognized epitopes outside B.1.351/B.1.1.7 mutations. Scientists sampled the repertoires only once the peak T cell response had passed. White British donors predominated, females outnumbered males, and clonal diversity was possibly underestimated.

The CDR3 runs to 13 residues. Germline-derived CDR1 and CDR2 are LNHDA and SQIVND (reference sequence). V dropped 11 bases and J dropped 1; count of bases not matched to a gene: 7. Data came from immunoSEQ multiplex PCR; TCRdb stores just in-frame clones and leaves some out. This sample has hundreds of thousands of clones; under 95% occur once, and the top ten carry around 1%. This TCR came from an adult in good health. The specimen comprised peripheral blood, sampled on day 0 of MenACWY control vaccination. J is TRBJ1-1 and V is TRBV19; 7 nucleotides align to TRBD1. The chain's CDR3 is CALLTGPNTEAFF. The CDR3 region has the DNA TGTGCCCTGTTGACAGGGCCGAACACTGAAGCTTTCTTT.